A single sample gave rise to the 17 T cell receptor beta chains below, sequenced in a study of OX40 agonist ivuxolimab in advanced cancers. Receptor amplification or capture employed the immunoSEQ multiplex PCR assay. TCRdb provides this immuneACCESS table in a form limited to in-frame rearrangements. Some clones are lacking; in checked studies, under half of them reflect an unresolved V gene, and why the rest are absent is not known. The sample table records tens of thousands of clones; under 90% of these occur just once. The biggest ten clones account for roughly 0.69% of the sample. The source was CD4+ or CD8+ T cells sorted from blood, collected in a trial of the OX40 agonist ivuxolimab. Receptor source: an adult with an advanced solid tumor such as melanoma, head and neck, liver or kidney cancer.

V usage is TRBV27 and J usage is TRBJ2-1; D gene unclear. CDR3 length equals 12 residues. Germline CDR1 is MNHEY and CDR2 is SMNVEV (reference sequence). V dropped 4 bases and J dropped 4 bases, with 5 bases sitting between them. CDR3 amino acids: CASSSVYNEQFF. The CDR3 DNA follows: TGTGCCAGCAGTTCTGTATACAATGAGCAGTTCTTC.

The chain carries TRBV7-3 and TRBJ2-1; the match to TRBD1 covers 7 bases. The J segment lost 0 bases and the V segment lost 5 bases, leaving 7 bases of the junction unmatched. The CDR3 covers 16 residues. Germline V lookup: CDR1 SGHTA, CDR2 FQGTGA. Here the CDR3 reads CASSPTGSISYNEQFF. The CDR3 DNA sequence: TGTGCCAGCAGCCCGACAGGGTCAATCTCCTACAATGAGCAGTTCTTC.

The chain links TRBV5-6 to TRBJ2-5; D not resolved. V shed 4 bases and J shed 2 bases, with 15 bases lying between them. Germline-derived CDR1 and CDR2 are SGHDT and YYEEEE. The CDR3 has 15 residues. CDR3 protein: CASSHSHEIQETQYF. The DNA for the CDR3 is TGTGCCAGCAGCCATTCGCACGAAATACAAGAGACCCAGTACTTC.

The CDR3 bases are TGTGCCAGCAGAACCGGGACAGGGAACACCGGGGAGCTGTTTTTT. Its translation is CASRTGTGNTGELFF. The chain couples TRBV6-5 to TRBJ2-2; TRBD1 matches at 8 bases. CDR3 size: 15 residues. The J segment lost 1 base and the V segment lost 6 bases, leaving 4 bases of the junction unmatched. Per the germline V gene, CDR1 is MNHEY and CDR2 is SVGAGI.

The chain joins TRBV12-5 to TRBJ2-3; 7 bases map to TRBD1. This CDR3 has 15 residues. V lost 2 bases and J lost 4; bases outside the gene matches: 6. Germline assignment: CDR1 LGHNT and CDR2 FRNRAP. CDR3 protein: CASGLSLQGSDTQYF. CDR3 nucleotides: TGTGCTAGTGGTTTGTCCCTACAGGGGTCAGATACGCAGTATTTT.

The chain is built from TRBV15 and TRBJ2-2; tentative D call: TRBD1 (6 bases). Germline V CDR1 and CDR2: LNHNV, YYDKDF (reference sequence). Deletions cut 3 bases from V and 7 bases from J, with 18 bases between. The CDR3 consists of 16 residues. The CDR3 reads CATSRVGYREGGELFF. In DNA, the CDR3 is TGTGCCACCAGCAGGGTCGGGTACAGGGAAGGCGGGGAGCTGTTTTTT.

This chain uses TRBV9 with TRBJ1-5; D is unclear. Germline CDR1 SGDLS, CDR2 YYNGEE. The CDR3 contains 15 residues. V was pared by 0 bases and J by 5 bases, with 12 bases between. The CDR3 nucleotides read TGTGCCAGCAGCGTAGGCGGGGAACTGGATCAGCCCCAGCATTTT. This sequence encodes CASSVGGELDQPQHF.

The V and J genes are TRBV2 and TRBJ2-5; the D gene is possibly TRBD2 (6 bases). Trimming took off 3 bases at V and 5 bases at J, with 7 bases between the two ends. The CDR3 spans 12 residues. Germline V gives CDR1 SNHLY, CDR2 FYNNEI. The CDR3 DNA follows: TGTGCCAGCAGTGAGGAGGGGGAGACCCAGTACTTC. Its protein product is CASSEEGETQYF.

The chain combines TRBV27 with TRBJ2-4; D possibly corresponds to TRBD1 (6 bases). The CDR3 spans 13 residues. The V end was cut by 4 bases, the J end by 6 bases, with 10 bases between. Per the germline V gene, CDR1 is MNHEY and CDR2 is SMNVEV (reference sequence). The DNA for the CDR3 is TGTGCCAGCAGTTGGAGCAGGGGAAACATTCAGTACTTC. Translation gives CASSWSRGNIQYF.

This chain links TRBV9 with TRBJ2-7; 8 nucleotides agree with TRBD1. CDR3 size: 16 residues. The V gene end was trimmed by 3 bases and the J gene end by 3 bases; junction bases not matched to a gene: 11. The V gene's germline CDR1 is SGDLS and CDR2 YYNGEE. The CDR3 DNA follows: TGTGCCAGCAGCGCGTCGATTCAGGGACAGGTCTACGAGCAGTACTTC. Encoded protein: CASSASIQGQVYEQYF.

The chain joins TRBV11-2 to TRBJ2-7; 7 nucleotides line up with TRBD1. V was clipped by 4 bases and J by 1 base; unmatched bases: 10. Germline V gene lookup returns CDR1 SGHAT and CDR2 FQNNGV. This CDR3 spans 16 amino acids. As DNA, the CDR3 is TGTGCCAGCAGCTCACTCCACTCGGGACAGTCCTACGAGCAGTACTTC. This sequence encodes CASSSLHSGQSYEQYF.

The rearrangement links TRBV28 to TRBJ2-7, with no clear D. The CDR3 covers 12 residues. Trimming took off 5 bases at V and 3 bases at J, with 8 bases between the two ends. Germline CDR1 reads MDHEN; CDR2 reads SYDVKM. CDR3 DNA sequence: TGTGCCAGCAGTACCCCAGGCTACGAGCAGTACTTC. Amino acid sequence: CASSTPGYEQYF.

V is TRBV9 and J is TRBJ2-5, with 12 nucleotides matching TRBD2. The CDR3 runs 17 residues. CDR1 and CDR2 (germline): SGDLS, YYNGEE. V shed 0 bases and J 5 bases; nucleotides not matched to a gene: 8. This CDR3 is CASSVGASGGAVETQYF. The CDR3, as DNA: TGTGCCAGCAGCGTAGGAGCTAGCGGGGGGGCCGTGGAGACCCAGTACTTC.

This clone was recorded only once. The same CDR3 arises from other DNA sequences in this sample as well. This chain connects TRBV9 to TRBJ2-3; a weak D match, TRBD1 (5 bases). The V gene lost 4 bases and the J gene lost 0 bases, with 9 bases spanning the gap. The CDR3 length is 14 residues. Germline V CDR1 and CDR2: SGDLS, YYNGEE. CDR3 region: CASSFRQSTDTQYF. In DNA form, the CDR3 reads TGTGCCAGCAGCTTCCGACAGAGCACAGATACGCAGTATTTT.

V gene TRBV2 combines with J gene TRBJ2-7, with a weak D call TRBD2 (6 bases). Trimming removed 6 bases from V and 6 bases from J, with 15 bases in between. CDR3 length: 13 residues. Germline V lookup: CDR1 SNHLY, CDR2 FYNNEI. CDR3 sequence reads: CASSLRYGGEQYF. The CDR3 DNA sequence: TGTGCCAGCAGCCTTCGGTACGGGGGCGAGCAGTACTTC.

This chain uses TRBV29-1 with TRBJ1-2, with D tentatively TRBD1 (5 bases). The CDR3 is 15 amino acids. Germline assignment: CDR1 SQVTM and CDR2 ANQGSEA. Trimming stripped 5 bases from V and 6 bases from J, with 22 bases between. CDR3 nucleotides: TGCAGCGTTCTAACCCCCGGGACGGCCGGAGATGGCTACACCTTC. Protein product: CSVLTPGTAGDGYTF. Based on the CDR3 plus reference TRBV29-1 and TRBJ1-2, the full variable domain is SAVISQKPSRDICQRGTSLTIQCQVDSQVTMMFWYRQQPGQSLTLIATANQGSEATYESGFVIDKFPISRPNLTFSTLTVSNMSPEDSSIYLCSVLTPGTAGDGYTFGSGTRLTVV.

The chain recombines TRBV5-1 with TRBJ1-1, with D possibly being TRBD1 (6 bases). Trimming pared 4 bases from V and 0 bases from J, leaving 7 bases between. Germline-derived CDR1 and CDR2 are SGHRS and YFSETQ. The CDR3 covers 13 residues. The DNA for the CDR3 is TGCGCCAGCAGCCCAGGGGTGAACACTGAAGCTTTCTTT. It yields the protein CASSPGVNTEAFF.